This TCR beta chain emerged from a study of T cell repertoires in aging, cancer and after chemotherapy. A mixed TRB-A/B primer pool amplified rearranged TRB by multiplex touch-down PCR. MiXCR, run by TCRdb on the multiplex PCR reads, gives a single entry per CDR3 protein. The table has a few thousand distinct CDR3 sequences, approximately 28% seen once; the top ten hold about 4%. Findings and caveats of the study: Age-matched healthy donors had significantly more diverse, less clonal blood TCR repertoires than untreated cancer patients. These repertoire data do not allow conclusions about immunological memory after chemotherapy.

Germline assignment: CDR1 SGHTA and CDR2 FQGTGA. V was clipped by 4 bases and J by 2 bases; unmatched bases: 4. CDR3 length: 15 residues. This clonotype was detected a few times. Its target is not known. TCR beta rearrangements were amplified from peripheral blood genomic DNA. Sequenced material: blood. The receptor was derived from a human donor with a solid tumor. The chain has TRBV7-3 and TRBJ2-7, with TRBD2 matching 11 bases. The CDR3, as DNA: TGTGCCAGCAGCTCCCTAGCGGGAGGCCCCTACGAGCAGTACTTC. Its protein product is CASSSLAGGPYEQYF. Full variable domain (remainder filled in from reference TRBV7-3 and TRBJ2-7): GAGVSQTPSNKVTEKGKYVELRCDPISGHTALYWYRQSLGQGPEFLIYFQGTGAADDSGLPNDRFFAVRPEGSVSTLKIQRTERGDSAVYLCASSSLAGGPYEQYFGPGTRLTVT.